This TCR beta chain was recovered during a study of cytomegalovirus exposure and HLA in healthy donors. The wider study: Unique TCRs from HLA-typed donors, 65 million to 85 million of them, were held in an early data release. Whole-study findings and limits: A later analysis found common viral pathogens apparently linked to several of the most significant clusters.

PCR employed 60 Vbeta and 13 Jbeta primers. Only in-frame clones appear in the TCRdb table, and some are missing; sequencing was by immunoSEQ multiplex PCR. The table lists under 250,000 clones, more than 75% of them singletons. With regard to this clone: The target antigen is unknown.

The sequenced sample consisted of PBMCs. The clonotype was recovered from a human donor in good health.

Here the CDR3 reads CASSLGTGGEQYF. The CDR3 DNA is TGTGCCAGCAGCTTAGGGACAGGGGGTGAGCAGTACTTC. J is TRBJ2-7 and V is TRBV7-3; 11 bases are a match to TRBD1. This CDR3 has 13 residues. The germline V gene has CDR1 SGHTA and CDR2 FQGTGA. V shed 2 bases and J 7 bases; nucleotides not matched to a gene: 1. The whole variable domain, remainder taken from reference TRBV7-3 and TRBJ2-7, is GAGVSQTPSNKVTEKGKYVELRCDPISGHTALYWYRQSLGQGPEFLIYFQGTGAADDSGLPNDRFFAVRPEGSVSTLKIQRTERGDSAVYLCASSLGTGGEQYFGPGTRLTVT.